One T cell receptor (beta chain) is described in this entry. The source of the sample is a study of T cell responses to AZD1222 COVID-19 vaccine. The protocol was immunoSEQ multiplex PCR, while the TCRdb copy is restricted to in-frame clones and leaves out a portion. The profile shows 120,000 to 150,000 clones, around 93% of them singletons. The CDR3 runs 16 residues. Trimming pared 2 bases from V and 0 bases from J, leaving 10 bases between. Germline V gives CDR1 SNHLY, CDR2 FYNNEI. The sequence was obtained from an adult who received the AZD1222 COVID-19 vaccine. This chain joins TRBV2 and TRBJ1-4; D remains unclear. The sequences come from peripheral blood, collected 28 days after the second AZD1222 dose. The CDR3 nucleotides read TGTGCCAGCAGTGAAACCGGGGTTGCAACTAATGAAAAACTGTTTTTT. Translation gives CASSETGVATNEKLFF.